This TCR beta chain was documented in a study of OX40 agonist ivuxolimab in advanced cancers. Study outcomes and limitations: On average, CD8+ T cells showed a greater number of expanded clones than CD4+. Part of the nonresponder group also had normalized T-cell clonal expansion that was low.

Exclusion applied to patients with autoimmune disease history or systemic immunosuppression. Sequencing used immunoSEQ multiplex PCR; TCRdb keeps in-frame clones, though not all of them. The data contain 76,000 or so clones, roughly 89% of them singletons. CDR1 is PRHDT and CDR2 is FYEKMQ in the germline V gene (reference sequence). This CDR3 region has 14 residues. The V end was cut by 5 bases, the J end by 0 bases, with 11 bases between. As regards this clone: Its specificity is unknown.

The origin of this receptor is an adult with an advanced solid tumor such as melanoma, head and neck, liver or kidney cancer. Sequencing was performed on CD4+ or CD8+ T cells sorted from blood, taken in a trial of the OX40 agonist ivuxolimab. The chain has TRBV13 and TRBJ2-7; D might be TRBD2 (5 bases). CDR3 nucleotides: TGTGCCAGCAGCATACGTCGGGACTCCTACGAGCAGTACTTC. Its protein is CASSIRRDSYEQYF.